This entry is about one TCR beta chain. These data originate in a study of shared clonotypes between healthy human individuals. This CDR3 has 17 amino acids. J was trimmed by 0 bases and V by 2 bases; bases with no gene match: 6. Germline CDR1 is SGHRS and CDR2 is YFSETQ. In the original workflow: With immunoSEQ giving junction-only sequences and no quality scores, filtering differed. Method: immunoSEQ multiplex PCR; TCRdb's copy keeps in-frame clones and lacks some. V and J calls and clone size follow that table, whereas D and trimming were derived from the DNA. Of 1 million to 1.2 million clones in the sample, 77% were seen once.

The sample was memory CD4+ T cells from PBMCs. Subset given: CD45RA-negative fraction. The chain recombines TRBV5-1 with TRBJ2-1; 9 nucleotides match TRBD1. The clonotype was recovered from a man between 18 and 29 years old in good health. Some clones in this sample may be carry-over from other donors' samples. CDR3 DNA: TGCGCCAGCAGCTTTTCCGGGACAGGGAGCTCCTACAATGAGCAGTTCTTC. Translated: CASSFSGTGSSYNEQFF.